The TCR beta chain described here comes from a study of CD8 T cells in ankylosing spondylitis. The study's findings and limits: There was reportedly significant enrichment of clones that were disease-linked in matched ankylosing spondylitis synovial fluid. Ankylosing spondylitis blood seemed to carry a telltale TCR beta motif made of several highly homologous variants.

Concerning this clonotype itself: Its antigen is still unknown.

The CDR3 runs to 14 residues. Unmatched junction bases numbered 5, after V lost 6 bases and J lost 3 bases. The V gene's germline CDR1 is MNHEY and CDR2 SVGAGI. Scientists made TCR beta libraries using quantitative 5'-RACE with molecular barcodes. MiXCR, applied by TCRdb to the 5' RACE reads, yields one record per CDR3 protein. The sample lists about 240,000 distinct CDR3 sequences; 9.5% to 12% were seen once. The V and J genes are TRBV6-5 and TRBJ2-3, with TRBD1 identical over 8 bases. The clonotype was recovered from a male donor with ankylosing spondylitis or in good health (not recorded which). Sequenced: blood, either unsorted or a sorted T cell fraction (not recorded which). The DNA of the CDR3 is TGTGCCAGCAGATTGGGACAGGTGACAGATACGCAGTATTTT. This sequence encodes CASRLGQVTDTQYF.